Described below is a single TCR beta chain sequence and its context. This specimen belongs to a study of blood T cell repertoires in COVID-19. Methods used by the authors: Using reference gene primer amplification, nucleated cell counts were estimated. Data came from immunoSEQ multiplex PCR; TCRdb stores just in-frame clones and leaves some out. That table is the source of V, J and clone size, and D and trimming were worked out from the DNA. The sample lists tens of thousands of clones, about 86% occurring once. CDR1 and CDR2 from the germline V gene are SGHRS and YFSETQ. V was trimmed by 4 bases and J by 4 bases, leaving 12 bases between them. The CDR3 spans 14 residues.

What was sequenced was peripheral blood. This clonotype was sampled from a man at least 80 years old with active or convalescent COVID-19. This chain uses TRBV5-1 with TRBJ1-5; D is perhaps TRBD1 (5 bases). CDR3 nucleotides: TGCGCCAGCAGCCAAGCCCCAGGGAATCAGCCCCAGCATTTT. Translation: CASSQAPGNQPQHF.